The rows below give T cell receptor beta chains drawn from one sample of a study of blood T cell repertoires in COVID-19. Profiling relied on immunoSEQ multiplex PCR, and the TCRdb table lists in-frame clones only, not all of them. The sample lists fewer than 130,000 clones, 65% to 80% occurring once. Sequencing was done on a sample of peripheral blood. The receptors here all came from a woman aged 55-69 years with acute or convalescent COVID-19. Each CDR3 is given with its conserved first and last residue. A D gene is named only where the DNA matches it firmly. Some rows have no size entry. The others give once, few or many, or a class for an expanded clone.

D	J	V	size	CDR3	DNA
NA	TRBJ1-2	TRBV4-2	NA	CASSRGEVRYGYTF	TGTGCCAGCAGCCGGGGGGAGGTTCGCTATGGCTACACCTTC
TRBD2	TRBJ2-1	TRBV28	NA	CASSHTQRGAPLLFF	TGTGCCAGCAGCCACACTCAGCGGGGCGCCCCACTCCTGTTCTTC
NA	TRBJ2-1	TRBV21-1	NA	CASSQTDRYRIYNEQFF	TGTGCCAGCAGCCAGACGGACAGATACCGAATTTACAATGAGCAGTTCTTC
NA	TRBJ1-6	TRBV9	NA	CASSDIPYNSPLHF	TGTGCCAGCAGCGATATCCCCTATAATTCACCCCTCCACTTT
NA	TRBJ1-1	TRBV6-1	NA	CASSESIGRAFF	TGTGCCAGCAGTGAGTCCATAGGGAGGGCTTTCTTT
TRBD1	TRBJ1-1	TRBV10-1	NA	CASSDGDRKMNTEAFF	TGCGCCAGCAGTGATGGGGACAGGAAAATGAACACTGAAGCTTTCTTT
NA	TRBJ2-7	TRBV7-9	NA	CASSLISRQGEQYF	TGTGCCAGCAGCTTAATCTCGCGCCAGGGGGAGCAGTACTTC
TRBD1	TRBJ1-3	TRBV18	NA	CASSPGQRDTIYF	TGTGCCAGCTCCCCGGGACAGCGAGACACCATATATTTT
TRBD1	TRBJ2-7	TRBV7-9	few	CASSWDRYSYEQYF	TGTGCCAGCAGTTGGGACAGATATTCCTACGAGCAGTACTTC
TRBD1	TRBJ1-2	TRBV25-1	NA	CASSEYGDRGGGYTF	TGTGCCAGCAGTGAATATGGGGACAGGGGCGGTGGCTACACCTTC
NA	TRBJ2-7	TRBV14	few	CASRPTSIPYEQYF	TGTGCCAGCAGGCCAACTAGTATCCCCTACGAGCAGTACTTC
TRBD1	TRBJ2-7	TRBV6-6	many	CASSSMGQAAYEQYF	TGTGCCAGCAGTTCAATGGGACAGGCGGCCTACGAGCAGTACTTC
TRBD1	TRBJ1-2	TRBV10-2	NA	CASSDRQGRYGYTF	TGCGCCAGCAGCGACCGACAGGGCCGGTATGGCTACACCTTC
TRBD1	TRBJ2-1	TRBV27	NA	CASSSHRGPYYNEQFF	TGTGCCAGCAGTTCGCATAGGGGGCCCTACTACAATGAGCAGTTCTTC
NA	TRBJ2-5	TRBV5-1	NA	CASRTNSGRGSKETQYF	TGCGCCAGCAGGACTAATTCCGGGAGAGGGAGTAAAGAGACCCAGTACTTC
TRBD1	TRBJ1-2	TRBV7-2	NA	CASSLAGQGGYGYTF	TGTGCCAGCAGCTTAGCAGGACAGGGCGGCTATGGCTACACCTTC
TRBD1	TRBJ1-2	TRBV5-5	many	CASSSAGGTGAYGYTF	TGTGCCAGCAGCTCGGCGGGAGGGACAGGGGCCTATGGCTACACCTTC
NA	TRBJ2-1	TRBV19	NA	CASSVRGYSSYNEQFF	TGTGCCAGTAGTGTCAGGGGCTATAGCTCCTACAATGAGCAGTTCTTC
TRBD1	TRBJ1-6	TRBV28	NA	CASSPPGTGNSPLHF	TGTGCCAGCAGTCCCCCCGGGACAGGGAATTCACCCCTCCACTTT
NA	TRBJ1-4	TRBV19	NA	CASSPAGEVGEKLFF	TGTGCCAGTAGTCCCGCGGGGGAGGTCGGTGAAAAACTGTTTTTT
NA	TRBJ1-5	TRBV12-5	NA	CASGLGGGRGQPQHF	TGTGCTAGTGGTTTGGGGGGCGGGAGAGGTCAGCCCCAGCATTTT
TRBD2	TRBJ2-3	TRBV6-4	few	CASSESSGGPTDTQYF	TGTGCCAGCAGTGAATCAAGCGGGGGTCCCACAGATACGCAGTATTTT
TRBD1	TRBJ2-2	TRBV6-6	few	CASTTGTGFVTGELFF	TGTGCCAGCACCACCGGGACAGGGTTCGTCACCGGGGAGCTGTTTTTT
NA	TRBJ1-4	TRBV7-8	NA	CASSLGARENEKLFF	TGTGCCAGCAGCTTAGGGGCGAGAGAGAATGAAAAACTGTTTTTT
TRBD1	TRBJ1-5	TRBV13	NA	CASSFGTGGRQPQHF	TGTGCCAGCAGCTTCGGGACAGGGGGACGGCAGCCCCAGCATTTT
NA	TRBJ1-2	TRBV2	NA	CASGRGEEANGYTF	TGTGCCAGCGGCAGGGGAGAAGAGGCGAATGGCTACACCTTC
NA	TRBJ1-4	TRBV6-5	NA	CASSLPGGLDEKLFF	TGTGCCAGCAGTTTACCCGGGGGGCTTGATGAAAAACTGTTTTTT
TRBD1	TRBJ1-2	TRBV10-3	NA	CAISGDRGAPNYGYTF	TGTGCCATCAGCGGGGACAGGGGAGCGCCTAACTATGGCTACACCTTC
NA	TRBJ2-7	TRBV7-7	few	CASSQSTGTYEQYF	TGTGCCAGCAGCCAGTCGACAGGAACCTACGAGCAGTACTTC
NA	TRBJ1-2	TRBV25-1	NA	CASSDIRYYGYTF	TGTGCCAGCAGTGATATACGGTACTATGGCTACACCTTC
NA	TRBJ2-7	TRBV30	NA	CAWSVLPTYEQYF	TGTGCCTGGAGTGTACTGCCCACCTACGAGCAGTACTTC
TRBD1	TRBJ1-6	TRBV28	NA	CASSSTGLVGSPLHF	TGTGCCAGCAGTTCGACAGGGTTAGTCGGTTCACCCCTCCACTTT
TRBD1	TRBJ1-2	TRBV28	NA	CASRPTGQGNGGYTF	TGTGCCAGCAGGCCTACCGGACAGGGGAACGGTGGCTACACCTTC
NA	TRBJ1-4	TRBV28	once	CASSFQGSTNEKLFF	TGTGCCAGCAGTTTTCAGGGGTCAACTAATGAAAAACTGTTTTTT
TRBD1	TRBJ1-5	TRBV4-2	few	CASSQGTGSSNQPQHF	TGTGCCAGCAGCCAAGGGACAGGGTCTAGCAATCAGCCCCAGCATTTT
NA	TRBJ1-5	TRBV7-2	few	CASSARTGTPNQPQHF	TGTGCCAGCAGCGCACGTACCGGGACACCAAATCAGCCCCAGCATTTT
NA	TRBJ1-4	TRBV6-5	NA	CASSSTGSLNEKLFF	TGTGCCAGCAGTTCGACAGGATCACTTAATGAAAAACTGTTTTTT
NA	TRBJ1-2	TRBV2	NA	CASTSNRDIYGYTF	TGTGCCAGCACTTCAAATAGGGACATCTATGGCTACACCTTC
TRBD1	TRBJ2-5	TRBV7-3	NA	CASSLNTGGETQYF	TGTGCCAGCAGCTTAAACACAGGGGGAGAGACCCAGTACTTC
TRBD1	TRBJ1-2	TRBV15	NA	CATSRNTGLGQRTGGYTF	TGTGCCACCAGCAGAAATACGGGGCTGGGACAGCGAACGGGTGGCTACACCTTC
TRBD1	TRBJ1-2	TRBV4-3	NA	CASSQGGAGQGDYGYTF	TGCGCCAGCAGCCAGGGGGGGGCCGGACAGGGGGACTATGGCTACACCTTT
TRBD1	TRBJ1-3	TRBV7-2	NA	CASRMTGRNTIYF	TGTGCCAGCAGGATGACAGGGCGAAACACCATATATTTT
NA	TRBJ1-4	TRBV11-2	NA	CASSPMGGQNEKLFF	TGTGCCAGCAGCCCGATGGGGGGGCAGAATGAAAAACTGTTTTTT
NA	TRBJ1-6	TRBV30	few	CAWSPRGAMGNSPLHF	TGTGCCTGGAGCCCCCGGGGGGCTATGGGTAATTCACCCCTCCACTTT
NA	TRBJ2-4	TRBV7-8	NA	CASSLNPRVKNIQYF	TGTGCCAGCAGCCTAAACCCCCGGGTAAAGAACATTCAGTACTTC
NA	TRBJ1-6	TRBV6-4	NA	CASSETDNSPLHF	TGTGCCAGCAGTGAAACGGATAATTCACCCCTCCACTTT
NA	TRBJ1-1	TRBV14	NA	CASSPSVGGVSAFF	TGTGCCAGCAGCCCTAGCGTGGGTGGGGTGTCGGCTTTCTTT